These 28 T cell receptor beta chains share one sample of origin, sequenced in a study of identical twins. In TCRdb, the 5' RACE reads were re-called with MiXCR into one record per CDR3 protein. The table includes some 630,000 distinct CDR3 sequences, about 7% detected once. The sample was also linked to a second study, of yellow fever vaccine responses in identical twins.

The sequencing sample was made of PBMCs. All receptors come from a woman between 18 and 30 years old in good health.

This clonotype came up many times. The chain joins TRBV3-1 to TRBJ2-7, with 8 bases matching TRBD1. Looked up from germline, CDR1 is LGHDT and CDR2 is YNNKEL (reference sequence). The CDR3 runs 16 residues. V shed 4 bases, J shed 7 bases, and the junction held 15 bases outside the gene matches. CDR3 sequence (DNA): TGTGCCAGCAGCCCTGGTACGACAGGGGTGTGGAGGGAGCAGTACTTC. It encodes CASSPGTTGVWREQYF.

This clonotype has at least ten counts. The chain is built from TRBV20-1 and TRBJ2-3, with D uncertain. The V gene's germline CDR1 is DFQATT and CDR2 SNEGSKA (reference sequence). The CDR3 has 14 residues. V lost 1 base to trimming and J lost 4 bases, with 12 bases between them. The CDR3 is CSARGWGEADTQYF. CDR3 bases: TGCAGTGCTAGAGGTTGGGGTGAGGCAGATACGCAGTATTTT.

The CDR3 reads CAISDHGRNPYEQYF. The CDR3 bases are TGTGCCATCAGTGATCACGGGAGGAACCCCTACGAGCAGTACTTC. This chain links TRBV10-3 with TRBJ2-7, with 7 positions matching TRBD2. This CDR3 has 15 amino acids. V was clipped by 3 bases and J by 2 bases; unmatched bases: 7. The germline V gene has CDR1 ENHRY and CDR2 SYGVKD.

This chain joins TRBV10-3 and TRBJ2-7; the match to TRBD1 covers 8 bases. The CDR3 is 12 amino acids. Germline V gene sequence: CDR1 ENHRY, CDR2 SYGVKD. V dropped 8 bases and J dropped 6; count of bases not matched to a gene: 6. The CDR3 DNA reads TGTGCCATCGGACCAACAGGGGGCGAGCAGTACTTC. This translates into CAIGPTGGEQYF.

This clonotype has only one observation. The V gene is TRBV7-6, the J gene TRBJ2-1; 8 nucleotides match TRBD2. V dropped 0 bases and J dropped 3; count of bases not matched to a gene: 4. The CDR3 extends over 16 amino acids. Germline CDR1 and CDR2: SGHVS and FNYEAQ. The CDR3 DNA reads as TGTGCCAGCAGCTTAGCGCGGGGGGCGGGCTACAATGAGCAGTTCTTC. Its protein product is CASSLARGAGYNEQFF. Together with reference TRBV7-6 and TRBJ2-1, the CDR3 gives the full variable domain: GAGVSQSPRYKVTKRGQDVALRCDPISGHVSLYWYRQALGQGPEFLTYFNYEAQQDKSGLPNDRFSAERPEGSISTLTIQRTEQRDSAMYRCASSLARGAGYNEQFFGPGTRLTVL.

The chain is built from TRBV29-1 and TRBJ2-5; the D gene is possibly TRBD2 (5 bases). V was pared by 4 bases and J by 5 bases, with 8 bases between. The CDR3 has 11 residues. Germline loops: CDR1 SQVTM, CDR2 ANQGSEA. Written as DNA, the CDR3 is TGCAGCGTTGTAGACTATGAGACCCAGTACTTC. Encoded protein: CSVVDYETQYF. The full variable domain, completed using reference TRBV29-1 and TRBJ2-5, is SAVISQKPSRDICQRGTSLTIQCQVDSQVTMMFWYRQQPGQSLTLIATANQGSEATYESGFVIDKFPISRPNLTFSTLTVSNMSPEDSSIYLCSVVDYETQYFGPGTRLLVL.

This clonotype was detected a few times. The V gene is TRBV20-1, the J gene TRBJ2-5; 8 nucleotides match TRBD2. The junction had 5 bases not matched to a gene; V was cut back by 3 bases and J by 5 bases. There are 13 residues in the CDR3. Germline V lookup: CDR1 DFQATT, CDR2 SNEGSKA (reference sequence). CDR3 in DNA: TGCAGTGCTAGCGGGGGGGCTTTTGAGACCCAGTACTTC. This codes for CSASGGAFETQYF.

This clonotype was detected ten times or more. This chain joins TRBV5-1 and TRBJ2-1, with 8 bases aligning to TRBD2. The CDR3 has 15 amino acids. CDR1 is SGHRS, CDR2 YFSETQ, per germline. V shed 0 bases, J shed 3 bases, and the junction held 2 bases outside the gene matches. The CDR3 is CASSLVRGGYNEQFF. In DNA form, the CDR3 reads TGCGCCAGCAGCTTGGTTCGGGGGGGCTACAATGAGCAGTTCTTC.

The chain combines TRBV29-1 with TRBJ2-1, with TRBD1 as a possible D gene (6 bases). CDR1 is SQVTM, CDR2 ANQGSEA, per germline. There are 15 residues in the CDR3. Trimming shortened V by 3 bases and J by 0 bases, and 12 bases separated the two germline ends. CDR3 nucleotides: TGCAGCGTTGACCGGGACATAAGCTCCTACAATGAGCAGTTCTTC. Amino acid sequence: CSVDRDISSYNEQFF.

The chain couples TRBV5-1 to TRBJ2-5; 7 nucleotides agree with TRBD1. With 6 bases clipped from V and 7 bases from J, the junction kept 12 bases outside the gene matches. The CDR3 is 14 amino acids. Germline V gene lookup returns CDR1 SGHRS and CDR2 YFSETQ. The CDR3 region is CASNEPGQSGTQYF. In nucleotides, the CDR3 is TGCGCCAGCAACGAACCGGGACAGTCAGGGACCCAGTACTTC.

This clonotype was counted ten times or more. V is TRBV5-1 and J is TRBJ1-1; D is uncertain. The CDR3 is 14 amino acids. V dropped 4 bases and J dropped 1 base, with 11 bases sitting between them. CDR1 is SGHRS, CDR2 YFSETQ, per germline. The CDR3 loop reads CASSQSTWNTEAFF. CDR3 nucleotide sequence: TGCGCCAGCAGCCAGTCCACATGGAACACTGAAGCTTTCTTT.

This clonotype was seen repeatedly, ten times or more. V gene TRBV12-3 or TRBV12-4 combines with J gene TRBJ2-5; tentative D call: TRBD1 (6 bases). V gave up 5 bases and J gave up 1 base, with 17 bases separating them. The length of the CDR3 is 16 residues. The DNA for the CDR3 is TGTGCCAGCAGTCCGGTGTTGGGGGCTTTCCAAGAGACCCAGTACTTC. As protein: CASSPVLGAFQETQYF.

This clonotype was seen a handful of times. The chain carries TRBV2 and TRBJ2-7; 12 nucleotides match TRBD2. The germline V gene encodes CDR1 SNHLY and CDR2 FYNNEI. The CDR3 loop spans 15 amino acids. Trimming at V came to 6 bases and at J to 5 bases, leaving 8 bases not matched to a gene. The CDR3 is CASRQLAGGPNEQYF. The CDR3 DNA reads as TGTGCCAGCAGACAACTAGCGGGAGGTCCCAACGAGCAGTACTTC.

This clonotype has at least ten counts. The V call is TRBV4-1, the J call TRBJ2-3; TRBD1 matches at 7 bases. V shed 1 base and J 3 bases; nucleotides not matched to a gene: 10. This CDR3 has 17 residues. The germline gives CDR1 MGHRA, CDR2 YSYEKL. This CDR3 is CASSQGIDRARTDTQYF. As DNA, the CDR3 is TGCGCCAGCAGCCAAGGAATAGACAGGGCGAGGACAGATACGCAGTATTTT.

This clonotype appeared many times. CDR3 sequence reads: CASSLVLAGGFGYNEQFF. For the CDR3, the DNA is TGTGCCAGCAGCTTGGTCCTAGCGGGAGGTTTTGGGTACAATGAGCAGTTCTTC. The chain uses TRBV5-5 and TRBJ2-1, with 11 bases aligning to TRBD2. The V and J ends lost 0 bases and 4 bases, in that order; junction bases with no gene match: 9. The CDR3 is made up of 18 amino acids. CDR1 is SGHKS, CDR2 YYEKEE, per germline (reference sequence).

The table lists this clonotype with a few counts. The chain has TRBV7-9 and TRBJ2-1; 9 bases align to TRBD2. The CDR3 is made up of 15 amino acids. J gave up 6 bases and V 3 bases, and 6 bases lay outside the gene matches. Germline V CDR1 and CDR2: SEHNR, FQNEAQ (reference sequence). The CDR3 DNA is TGTGCCAGCAGCTTGCGGTCTAGCGGGACCAATGAGCAGTTCTTC. Translation: CASSLRSSGTNEQFF.

CDR3 DNA: TGTGCCAGCTCACCCGGGGCCCCAGTCCATGAGCAGTTCTTC. Its protein is CASSPGAPVHEQFF. This sequence joins TRBV18 and TRBJ2-1; D is tentatively TRBD1 or TRBD2 (5 bases each). Germline V lookup: CDR1 KGHSH, CDR2 LQKENI. CDR3 size: 14 residues. V lost 3 bases and J 8 bases, leaving 14 bases between the germline ends.

This clonotype has a count of ten or more. The chain uses TRBV6-5 and TRBJ1-1; D not resolved. The length of the CDR3 is 13 residues. Germline CDR1 MNHEY, CDR2 SVGAGI. The germline V and J ends were trimmed by 2 bases and 5 bases, with 9 bases remaining between them. CDR3 bases: TGTGCCAGCAGTTACCTGGGAAGTACTGAAGCTTTCTTT. It codes for CASSYLGSTEAFF.

This clonotype has only a few counts. The chain couples TRBV6-1 to TRBJ2-7; either TRBD1 or TRBD2 may supply D (5 bases each). V lost 10 bases and J lost 4, with 17 bases in between. The CDR3 has 13 residues. Germline values: CDR1 MNHNS, CDR2 SASEGT. CDR3 amino acids: CATRNRGHYEQYF. The CDR3, as DNA: TGTGCCACCCGTAACCGGGGCCATTACGAGCAGTACTTC.

The V gene is TRBV29-1, the J gene TRBJ1-1, with TRBD1 matching over 7 bases. J lost 4 bases, V lost 5 bases, and 4 bases had no gene match. Germline V gene data show CDR1 as SQVTM and CDR2 as ANQGSEA. The CDR3 is made up of 12 amino acids. The CDR3 is CSVKGAVTEAFF. In DNA form, the CDR3 reads TGCAGCGTTAAGGGGGCGGTCACTGAAGCTTTCTTT.

This clonotype was counted a few times. The V and J genes are TRBV12-3 or TRBV12-4 and TRBJ2-1; D not certain. Trimming removed 7 bases at V and 5 bases at J, with 6 bases between. The CDR3 spans 11 residues. The CDR3: CASIENNEQFF. In nucleotides, the CDR3 is TGTGCCAGCATTGAGAACAATGAGCAGTTCTTC.

The V gene is TRBV6-1, the J gene TRBJ2-1; D remains ambiguous. With 6 bases removed from V and 2 bases from J, the gap between germline ends came to 17 bases. This CDR3 comprises 16 residues. Germline CDR1 MNHNS, CDR2 SASEGT. The CDR3 spells CASSDELRRTYNEQFF. CDR3 coding DNA: TGTGCCAGCAGCGACGAACTACGGAGAACCTACAATGAGCAGTTCTTC.

This chain joins TRBV20-1 and TRBJ2-3, with a weak D call TRBD1 (6 bases). V gave up 6 bases and J gave up 10 bases, with 14 bases separating them. Germline V gene sequence: CDR1 DFQATT, CDR2 SNEGSKA (reference sequence). The CDR3 contains 11 residues. The CDR3 nucleotides read TGCAGTGCAAAAGGGGGAGTAGCGCAGTATTTT. It specifies CSAKGGVAQYF.

In its sample, this clonotype was seen a few times. This sequence joins TRBV12-3 or TRBV12-4 and TRBJ2-1; TRBD2 matches at 10 bases. There are 14 residues in the CDR3. With 5 bases clipped from V and 7 bases from J, the junction kept 5 bases outside the gene matches. The CDR3 nucleotides are TGTGCCAGCAGTCCTAGCGGGAGTTGGAATGAGCAGTTCTTC. Translating it yields CASSPSGSWNEQFF.

The chain employs TRBV15 and TRBJ2-7; D may be TRBD1 (6 bases). Germline V gives CDR1 LNHNV, CDR2 YYDKDF (reference sequence). The ends were cut back, 6 bases at V and 6 bases at J, with 18 bases in the middle. The CDR3 extends over 14 amino acids. This CDR3 is CATSPGSGATEQYF. The CDR3 DNA is TGTGCCACCAGTCCGGGGTCAGGGGCCACCGAGCAGTACTTC.

The chain links TRBV27 to TRBJ2-7; D may be TRBD1 (5 bases). The ends were cut back, 2 bases at V and 4 bases at J, with 15 bases in the middle. CDR1 and CDR2 (germline): MNHEY, SMNVEV (reference sequence). The CDR3 consists of 15 residues. CDR3 sequence: CASSLRGRDWYEQYF. The CDR3 bases are TGTGCCAGCAGTTTAAGGGGCAGGGATTGGTACGAGCAGTACTTC.

The rearrangement uses TRBV7-9 and TRBJ2-7; TRBD1 matches at 8 bases. Losses at the gene ends were 3 bases for V and 2 bases for J; bases not matched to a gene: 12. The V gene's germline CDR1 is SEHNR and CDR2 FQNEAQ (reference sequence). The length of the CDR3 is 17 residues. The CDR3 DNA sequence: TGTGCCAGCAGCTTCCAGTTGGAGGGACAGGACGCCTACGAGCAGTACGTC. Translation: CASSFQLEGQDAYEQYV.

This clonotype was recorded many times. The chain has TRBV12-3 or TRBV12-4 and TRBJ1-2; 7 nucleotides align to TRBD1. The V gene end was trimmed by 5 bases and the J gene end by 4 bases; junction bases not matched to a gene: 7. This CDR3 is 14 amino acids long. CDR3 bases: TGTGCCAGCAGTCCGATAGGGGGCAGCTATGGCTACACCTTC. Residues: CASSPIGGSYGYTF.